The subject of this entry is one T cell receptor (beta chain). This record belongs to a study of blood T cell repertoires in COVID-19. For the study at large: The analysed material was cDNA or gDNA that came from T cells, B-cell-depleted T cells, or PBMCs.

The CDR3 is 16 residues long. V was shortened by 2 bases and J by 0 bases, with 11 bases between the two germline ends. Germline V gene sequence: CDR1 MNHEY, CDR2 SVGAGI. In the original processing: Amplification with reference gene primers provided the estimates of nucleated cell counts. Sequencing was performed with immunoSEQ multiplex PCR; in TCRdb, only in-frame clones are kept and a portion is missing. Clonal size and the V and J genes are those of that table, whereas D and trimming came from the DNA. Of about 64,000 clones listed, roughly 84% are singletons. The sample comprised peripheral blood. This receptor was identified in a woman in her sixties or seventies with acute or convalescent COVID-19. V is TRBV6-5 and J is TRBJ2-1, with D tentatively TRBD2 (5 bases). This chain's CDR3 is CASSYNRGSSYNEQFF. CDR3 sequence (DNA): TGTGCCAGCAGTTACAACCGTGGGAGCTCCTACAATGAGCAGTTCTTC.